The 20 T cell receptor beta chains in this list originate from one sample, sequenced in a study of cytomegalovirus exposure and HLA in healthy donors. The PCR contained 60 Vbeta and 13 Jbeta primers. Only in-frame clones appear in the TCRdb table, and some are missing; sequencing was by immunoSEQ multiplex PCR. The sample includes approximately 300,000 clones, roughly 86% of them seen just once. Sequenced: PBMCs. The receptor set was obtained from a woman aged 40 to 50 in good health and CMV-seropositive.

This chain links TRBV7-6 with TRBJ2-3, with D tentatively TRBD2 (5 bases). V was trimmed by 1 base and J by 6 bases, leaving 14 bases between them. The CDR3 runs to 15 residues. The germline V gene has CDR1 SGHVS and CDR2 FNYEAQ. The CDR3 spells CASSLGLLAQDTQYF. CDR3 DNA: TGTGCCAGCAGCTTAGGGTTGCTAGCCCAGGATACGCAGTATTTT.

This clone has more than one count but fewer than ten. This chain uses TRBV7-9 with TRBJ1-5, with D perhaps TRBD1 (5 bases). V was shortened by 7 bases and J by 2 bases, with 15 bases between the two germline ends. The CDR3 is 15 amino acids. Germline CDR1 reads SEHNR; CDR2 reads FQNEAQ (reference sequence). The CDR3 DNA is TGTGCCAGCACCCCTCGGGGAGGGGGCAATCAGCCCCAGCATTTT. Protein sequence: CASTPRGGGNQPQHF.

This clone showed up just a few times. J is TRBJ2-4 and V is TRBV2; 8 bases map to TRBD1. Germline V gene lookup returns CDR1 SNHLY and CDR2 FYNNEI. The CDR3 totals 16 residues. Unmatched junction bases numbered 5, after V lost 4 bases and J lost 0 bases. This CDR3 is CASSVGRGLAKNIQYF. In DNA form, the CDR3 reads TGTGCCAGCAGTGTTGGCAGGGGGCTAGCCAAAAACATTCAGTACTTC.

This chain connects TRBV6-6 to TRBJ2-2, with D tentatively TRBD1 (5 bases). The V and J ends lost 4 bases and 5 bases respectively, with 14 bases between them. The CDR3 extends over 15 amino acids. The germline V gene encodes CDR1 MNHNY and CDR2 SVGAGI (reference sequence). The CDR3 bases are TGTGCCAGCAGTTGGGCCAGGGCTCCTACCGGGGAGCTGTTTTTT. Its translation is CASSWARAPTGELFF.

This chain joins TRBV28 and TRBJ2-7; TRBD2 matches at 7 bases. CDR3 length: 16 residues. V dropped 4 bases and J dropped 4; count of bases not matched to a gene: 13. Per the germline V gene, CDR1 is MDHEN and CDR2 is SYDVKM. The CDR3 loop is CASSWSLASGEYEQYF. In DNA form, the CDR3 reads TGTGCCAGCAGTTGGTCCCTGGCTAGCGGAGAGTACGAGCAGTACTTC. The variable domain in full, completed from reference TRBV28 and TRBJ2-7, reads DVKVTQSSRYLVKRTGEKVFLECVQDMDHENMFWYRQDPGLGLRLIYFSYDVKMKEKGDIPEGYSVSREKKERFSLILESASTNQTSMYLCASSWSLASGEYEQYFGPGTRLTVT.

The chain uses TRBV6-6 and TRBJ2-5; D remains ambiguous. CDR1 is MNHNY, CDR2 SVGAGI, per germline (reference sequence). Trimming shortened V by 4 bases and J by 3 bases, and 6 bases separated the two germline ends. This CDR3 has 12 residues. The CDR3 DNA sequence: TGTGCCAGCAGTTTAGTGGAAGAGACCCAGTACTTC. Its translation: CASSLVEETQYF.

The chain couples TRBV27 to TRBJ1-6; D not resolved. Per germline, CDR1 MNHEY and CDR2 SMNVEV (reference sequence). The V end lost 0 bases, the J end lost 14 bases, and 14 bases lay between the germline ends. This CDR3 is built from 14 residues. CDR3 coding DNA: TGTGCCAGCAGTTTATCGATTCGCGTGTCGGCCCTCCACTTT. Translation gives CASSLSIRVSALHF.

This sequence joins TRBV28 and TRBJ1-6; a possible D gene is TRBD1 (6 bases). Germline V lookup: CDR1 MDHEN, CDR2 SYDVKM. Between the trimmed V and J ends, which lost 6 bases and 4 bases, there was a span of 10 bases. The CDR3 runs 14 residues. The CDR3 here is CASRGTPYNSPLHF. The CDR3 nucleotides are TGTGCCAGCAGAGGGACACCATATAATTCACCCCTCCACTTT. Looking up the rest from reference TRBV28 and TRBJ1-6 gives the full variable domain: DVKVTQSSRYLVKRTGEKVFLECVQDMDHENMFWYRQDPGLGLRLIYFSYDVKMKEKGDIPEGYSVSREKKERFSLILESASTNQTSMYLCASRGTPYNSPLHFGNGTRLTVT.

The rearrangement links TRBV28 to TRBJ2-3, with 9 bases identical to TRBD2. V lost 6 bases and J lost 8; bases outside the gene matches: 12. The length of the CDR3 is 15 residues. Germline assignment: CDR1 MDHEN and CDR2 SYDVKM. CDR3 sequence reads: CASSIGTSSPGTQYF. The CDR3 DNA is TGTGCCAGCAGCATCGGGACTAGCTCGCCAGGTACGCAGTATTTT.

This chain joins TRBV7-9 and TRBJ2-3; D perhaps matches TRBD2 (5 bases). The CDR3 is 16 residues long. Germline values: CDR1 SEHNR, CDR2 FQNEAQ (reference sequence). CDR3 loop: CSTKSGGRVSTDTQYF. CDR3 bases: TGTTCCACCAAAAGTGGCGGGCGGGTGAGCACAGATACGCAGTATTTT.

V usage is TRBV19 and J usage is TRBJ1-5, with D possibly matching TRBD1 (5 bases). CDR1 LNHDA and CDR2 SQIVND come from the germline V gene (reference sequence). The CDR3 length is 15 residues. V was cut by 0 bases and J by 6 bases, with 12 bases left in between. The CDR3 spells CASSIDRAMSQPQHF. CDR3 bases: TGTGCCAGTAGTATAGACAGGGCGATGAGTCAGCCCCAGCATTTT.

This rearrangement joins TRBV13 to TRBJ2-7; tentatively, D is TRBD2 (5 bases). Germline V gene sequence: CDR1 PRHDT, CDR2 FYEKMQ (reference sequence). Trimming removed 2 bases at V and 4 bases at J, with 15 bases between. The CDR3 length is 15 residues. CDR3 coding DNA: TGTGCCAGCAGCTTAACAGATGGACCGGGGTACGAGCAGTACTTC. Translating gives CASSLTDGPGYEQYF.

The rearrangement links TRBV7-9 to TRBJ2-3; D might be TRBD2 (5 bases). The germline V and J ends were trimmed by 5 bases and 3 bases, with 21 bases remaining between them. Germline assignment: CDR1 SEHNR and CDR2 FQNEAQ (reference sequence). This CDR3 has 17 residues. The CDR3 here is CASSRRRPEVRTDTQYF. The CDR3 DNA reads as TGTGCCAGCAGCCGTCGTAGGCCGGAGGTCAGGACAGATACGCAGTATTTT.

This rearrangement joins TRBV18 to TRBJ1-4; the match to TRBD1 covers 9 bases. Trimming removed 3 bases from V and 7 bases from J; junction bases left unmatched: 6. From germline, CDR1 is KGHSH and CDR2 LQKENI. CDR3 length: 15 amino acids. The chain's CDR3 is CASSPTGTGSEKLFF. The DNA for the CDR3 is TGTGCCAGCTCACCTACCGGGACAGGGAGTGAAAAACTGTTTTTT.

The genes are TRBV7-6 and TRBJ2-2; 10 nucleotides align to TRBD1. The CDR3 contains 17 residues. V shed 5 bases, J shed 0 bases, and the junction held 6 bases outside the gene matches. Germline CDR1 reads SGHVS; CDR2 reads FNYEAQ. This CDR3 is CASSMTGGSTNTGELFF. CDR3 DNA sequence: TGTGCCAGCAGCATGACAGGGGGCTCGACGAACACCGGGGAGCTGTTTTTT.

The CDR3 DNA reads TGTGCCAGCAGTTCAAGGACAGCTGGAAACACCATATATTTT. Encoded protein: CASSSRTAGNTIYF. The V call is TRBV27, the J call TRBJ1-3, with a tentative D call TRBD1 (6 bases). V shed 4 bases and J shed 2 bases, with 9 bases lying between them. The CDR3 runs to 14 residues. The germline gives CDR1 MNHEY, CDR2 SMNVEV (reference sequence).

This chain links TRBV7-3 with TRBJ1-2, with D perhaps matching TRBD1 (6 bases). V lost 5 bases and J lost 7, with 14 bases in between. This CDR3 contains 13 residues. CDR1 is SGHTA and CDR2 is FQGTGA in the germline V gene. The CDR3 loop reads CASSLPGGRGYTF. The CDR3 nucleotides are TGTGCCAGCAGCCTACCGGGGGGCCGTGGCTACACCTTC.

V is TRBV2 and J is TRBJ2-1; no reliable D call. V lost 7 bases, J lost 0 bases, and 10 bases lay in between. Per the germline V gene, CDR1 is SNHLY and CDR2 is FYNNEI. This CDR3 contains 14 residues. The CDR3 reads CASTALSSYNEQFF. The CDR3 DNA reads TGTGCCAGCACCGCCCTAAGCTCCTACAATGAGCAGTTCTTC.

V and J are TRBV14 and TRBJ1-2; D ambiguous. This CDR3 is 15 amino acids long. Germline V gene sequence: CDR1 SGHDN, CDR2 FVKESK. Trimming shortened V by 4 bases and J by 8 bases, and 20 bases separated the two germline ends. CDR3 in DNA: TGTGCCAGCAGCCTAAACAATACCCCACAACGAGGCTACACCTTC. It encodes CASSLNNTPQRGYTF.

This clone was counted a few times. The chain couples TRBV29-1 to TRBJ2-7, with 9 positions matching TRBD1. The CDR3 is 13 amino acids. V dropped 6 bases and J dropped 3; count of bases not matched to a gene: 6. Per germline, CDR1 SQVTM and CDR2 ANQGSEA. CDR3 loop: CSVRTGEFYEQYF. The CDR3 DNA sequence: TGCAGCGTCCGGACAGGGGAGTTCTACGAGCAGTACTTC.